Below are 22 T cell receptor beta chains sequenced from a single sample in a study of blood T cell repertoires in COVID-19 (dated by TCRdb to about 2020). The library was generated by the immunoSEQ multiplex PCR assay. TCRdb took over this immuneACCESS table, retaining in-frame rearrangements with V and J assigned. Such tables are incomplete; in checked studies, under half of the missing clones stem from an unresolved V gene, and the remainder is unexplained. The table for this sample lists 310,000 or so clones; nearly 90% of them were counted only once. About 1.5% of the sample is held by the ten biggest clonotypes. Material: PBMCs or T cells enriched from blood (not recorded which). Receptors originate from a woman younger than 35 with acute COVID-19.

The rearrangement uses TRBV19 and TRBJ1-1, with 7 positions matching TRBD1. Germline V gene sequence: CDR1 LNHDA, CDR2 SQIVND (reference sequence). The CDR3 spans 15 residues. The ends lost 6 bases at V and 1 base at J; junction bases unmatched: 8. The DNA of the CDR3 is TGTGCCAGTAGGCATTCGGGACAGCCGAACACTGAAGCTTTCTTT. Protein sequence: CASRHSGQPNTEAFF.

For the CDR3, the DNA is TGTGCCAGCTCAGCGCTAGCGGCCTCCTACAATGAGCAGTTCTTC. This translates into CASSALAASYNEQFF. This chain uses TRBV18 with TRBJ2-1, with 7 bases matching TRBD2. This CDR3 comprises 15 residues. Losses at the gene ends were 5 bases for V and 0 bases for J; bases not matched to a gene: 4. The germline V gene encodes CDR1 KGHSH and CDR2 LQKENI.

The V and J genes are TRBV19 and TRBJ1-2, with 7 positions matching TRBD1. V lost 6 bases to trimming and J lost 4 bases; unmatched junction nucleotides: 8. The CDR3 has 14 residues. Germline CDR1 LNHDA, CDR2 SQIVND (reference sequence). The CDR3 sequence is CASRQPGQSYGYTF. The CDR3 nucleotides read TGTGCCAGTAGGCAACCGGGACAGAGCTATGGCTACACCTTC.

J is TRBJ1-4 and V is TRBV30; TRBD1 aligns across 9 bases. Germline V CDR1 and CDR2: GTSNPN, SVGIG (reference sequence). The CDR3 totals 15 residues. V lost 0 bases, J lost 4 bases, and 3 bases stayed unmatched. In nucleotides, the CDR3 is TGTGCCTGGAGTGTCCTGGGACAGGGTAATGAAAAACTGTTTTTT. Amino acids: CAWSVLGQGNEKLFF.

The chain joins TRBV24-1 to TRBJ1-2; 7 nucleotides agree with TRBD1. Losses at the gene ends were 3 bases for V and 3 bases for J; bases not matched to a gene: 3. Per the germline V gene, CDR1 is KGHDR and CDR2 is SFDVKD. The CDR3 contains 14 residues. The CDR3 DNA sequence: TGTGCCACCAGTGATGCCGGGACAGACTATGGCTACACCTTC. It specifies CATSDAGTDYGYTF.

The V call is TRBV14, the J call TRBJ2-7, with TRBD2 matching over 8 bases. Germline CDR1 SGHDN, CDR2 FVKESK. The length of the CDR3 is 12 residues. V dropped 4 bases and J dropped 11; count of bases not matched to a gene: 7. CDR3 in DNA: TGTGCCAGCAGCCCGGGACTAGAGGATAAGTACTTC. Translation: CASSPGLEDKYF.

The rearrangement joins TRBV6-1 to TRBJ1-1; tentatively, D is TRBD1 (5 bases). The CDR3 consists of 15 residues. In germline, CDR1 is MNHNS, CDR2 SASEGT. The V and J ends lost 2 bases and 6 bases respectively, with 16 bases between them. CDR3 region: CASSESGGTIAEAFF. The CDR3 DNA sequence: TGTGCCAGCAGTGAATCGGGAGGGACCATAGCTGAAGCTTTCTTT.

V and J are TRBV7-8 and TRBJ2-1, with 8 bases that match TRBD1. The CDR3 runs to 18 residues. V was pared by 5 bases and J by 6 bases, with 18 bases of the junction left unmatched. From germline, CDR1 is SGHVS and CDR2 FQNEAQ. CDR3 sequence reads: CASSNRRTGLQVINEQFF. The CDR3 DNA reads as TGTGCCAGCAGCAACCGACGGACAGGGTTGCAGGTAATCAATGAGCAGTTCTTC.

V usage is TRBV10-3 and J usage is TRBJ1-5; D unresolved. The length of the CDR3 is 14 residues. Per the germline V gene, CDR1 is ENHRY and CDR2 is SYGVKD. The V and J ends lost 6 bases and 0 bases respectively, with 9 bases between them. The CDR3 DNA follows: TGTGCCATCAGCCCAGATTCTAGCAATCAGCCCCAGCATTTT. Translating it yields CAISPDSSNQPQHF.

The chain recombines TRBV28 with TRBJ2-3; a weak D match, TRBD2 (5 bases). This CDR3 contains 12 residues. Trimming shortened V by 4 bases and J by 6 bases, and 8 bases separated the two germline ends. Germline loops: CDR1 MDHEN, CDR2 SYDVKM. CDR3 nucleotides: TGTGCCAGCAGTTCGGGGTTGGATACGCAGTATTTT. Protein: CASSSGLDTQYF.

The V call is TRBV11-2, the J call TRBJ2-5; 7 bases are shared with TRBD1. This CDR3 has 18 amino acids. V shed 3 bases, J shed 5 bases, and the junction held 18 bases outside the gene matches. Germline CDR1 and CDR2: SGHAT and FQNNGV. The CDR3 protein is CASSFFGLTGSPGETQYF. For the CDR3, the DNA is TGTGCCAGCAGCTTCTTTGGCCTGACAGGGTCCCCCGGGGAGACCCAGTACTTC.

The chain uses TRBV19 and TRBJ2-5; a weak D match, TRBD1 (9 bases). CDR1 is LNHDA, CDR2 SQIVND, per germline (reference sequence). Trimming took 6 bases from V and 3 from J, leaving 26 bases between them. This CDR3 is built from 18 residues. CDR3 bases: TGTGCCAGTAGCCCGGACAGGGGAGGGACTAGAGCTAAAGAGACCCAGTACTTC. Encoded protein: CASSPDRGGTRAKETQYF.

The rearrangement joins TRBV11-3 to TRBJ1-2, with D perhaps matching TRBD1 (5 bases). The V end was cut by 4 bases, the J end by 4 bases, with 16 bases between. Germline V gives CDR1 SGHNT, CDR2 YENEEA. There are 15 residues in the CDR3. CDR3: CASSSPWEGLYGYTF. The CDR3 DNA reads as TGTGCCAGCAGCTCGCCGTGGGAGGGGCTCTATGGCTACACCTTC. The whole variable domain, filled in from reference TRBV11-3 and TRBJ1-2, reads EAGVVQSPRYKIIEKKQPVAFWCNPISGHNTLYWYLQNLGQGPELLIRYENEEAVDDSQLPKDRFSAERLKGVDSTLKIQPAELGDSAVYLCASSSPWEGLYGYTFGSGTRLTVV.

A word on this clone: Relative to the germline gene, one junction end is altered; a read error may explain this. The chain combines TRBV28 with TRBJ2-7; a possible D gene is TRBD1 (5 bases). The CDR3 runs 12 residues. Germline V gene data show CDR1 as MDHEN and CDR2 as SYDVKM. The chain's CDR3 is CASSSPALGQGF. The CDR3 DNA follows: TGTGCCAGCAGTTCCCCGGCTCTGGGGCAGGGCTTC. Full variable domain (outside the CDR3, taken from reference TRBV28 and TRBJ2-7): DVKVTQSSRYLVKRTGEKVFLECVQDMDHENMFWYRQDPGLGLRLIYFSYDVKMKEKGDIPEGYSVSREKKERFSLILESASTNQTSMYLCASSSPALGQGFGPGTRLTVT.

J is TRBJ2-4 and V is TRBV5-6, with D uncertain. The CDR3 runs to 15 residues. Germline loops: CDR1 SGHDT, CDR2 YYEEEE. V lost 1 base to trimming and J lost 0 bases, with 8 bases between them. The CDR3 DNA sequence: TGTGCCAGCAGCTTGCTGCGACTAGCCAAAAACATTCAGTACTTC. Its protein product is CASSLLRLAKNIQYF.

The gene calls are TRBV5-1 and TRBJ2-1; TRBD2 aligns across 8 bases. In germline, CDR1 is SGHRS, CDR2 YFSETQ. The J segment lost 9 bases and the V segment lost 2 bases, leaving 16 bases of the junction unmatched. The CDR3 length is 17 residues. The CDR3 DNA is TGCGCCAGCAGCTTCTCCTCAGCGGGAGCGGGTTTAGGTGAGCAGTTCTTC. Protein product: CASSFSSAGAGLGEQFF.

This chain connects TRBV7-9 to TRBJ2-7; D may be TRBD1 (6 bases). Germline CDR1 and CDR2: SEHNR and FQNEAQ (reference sequence). Trimming shortened V by 6 bases and J by 0 bases, and 15 bases separated the two germline ends. The CDR3 sequence is 15 residues long. The CDR3 DNA reads TGTGCCAGCAGTCGCACCGACAGGAACTCCTACGAGCAGTACTTC. As protein: CASSRTDRNSYEQYF.

The genes are TRBV6-1 and TRBJ1-5; 8 bases agree with TRBD1. The CDR3 covers 18 residues. Germline CDR1 and CDR2: MNHNS and SASEGT. After removal of 2 bases from V and 4 bases from J, the junction contained 13 bases not matched to a gene. CDR3 sequence: CASSEKIAGGTGNQPQHF. CDR3 in DNA: TGTGCCAGCAGTGAAAAGATCGCGGGGGGGACAGGTAATCAGCCCCAGCATTTT.

This sequence joins TRBV7-2 and TRBJ2-7; the match to TRBD2 covers 8 bases. Germline CDR1 and CDR2: SGHTA and FQGNSA. V lost 6 bases and J lost 2; bases outside the gene matches: 9. The CDR3 contains 15 residues. CDR3 coding DNA: TGTGCCAGCAGGCTGAGCGGGAGTTTCCCCTACGAGCAGTACTTC. It codes for CASRLSGSFPYEQYF.

The CDR3: CASSLLRRSYEQYF. The CDR3, as DNA: TGTGCCAGCAGCCTTCTCAGGAGGTCCTACGAGCAGTACTTC. The chain is built from TRBV7-2 and TRBJ2-7; TRBD2 might be the D (5 bases). The CDR3 has 14 amino acids. Germline lookup yields CDR1 SGHTA and CDR2 FQGNSA. The V gene lost 5 bases and the J gene lost 1 base, with 12 bases spanning the gap.

This sequence joins TRBV11-2 and TRBJ2-4, with a possible D match to TRBD2 (5 bases). The CDR3 runs to 15 residues. Germline CDR1 reads SGHAT; CDR2 reads FQNNGV. V was shortened by 4 bases and J by 0 bases, with 10 bases between the two germline ends. In nucleotides, the CDR3 is TGTGCCAGCAGCTCGATTCGGGGAGCCAAAAACATTCAGTACTTC. It yields the protein CASSSIRGAKNIQYF.

This chain links TRBV6-5 with TRBJ1-3, with D uncertain. The CDR3 runs to 12 residues. Germline CDR1 is MNHEY and CDR2 is SVGAGI. V was clipped by 4 bases and J by 6 bases, with 7 bases between them. The CDR3 nucleotides read TGTGCCAGCAGTTCCCAGTCAAACACCATATATTTT. Translated, it gives CASSSQSNTIYF.